A selection of T cell receptor beta chains follows, all from one sample in a study of control samples from healthy donors and cancer patients. Profiled with immunoSEQ multiplex PCR; TCRdb holds only in-frame clones, not every one. The sample lists around 80,000 clones, less than 95% occurring once. What was sequenced was blood. These receptors were obtained from a woman aged 25 to 39 in good health. Each CDR3 is given with its conserved first and last residue. D genes are given only for firm matches. Only some rows state a clone size, as once, few, many or a class for expanded clones.

TRBV7-8	TRBD1	-	TRBJ1-6	14	CASSLYDRDSPLHF	TGTGCCAGCAGCTTATACGACAGGGATTCACCCCTCCACTTT
TRBV25-1	-	-	TRBJ2-1	15	CASSSRQGLYNEQFF	TGTGCCAGCAGTTCCCGACAGGGACTCTACAATGAGCAGTTCTTC
TRBV2	-	-	TRBJ2-1	13	CASVQGPYNEQFF	TGTGCCAGCGTTCAGGGTCCTTACAATGAGCAGTTCTTC
TRBV28	-	-	TRBJ1-5	15	CASSPAGARNQPQHF	TGTGCCAGCAGCCCCGCAGGGGCCCGTAATCAGCCCCAGCATTTT
TRBV3-1/TRBV3-2	-	few	TRBJ1-2	15	CASSRADSPGYGYTF	TGTGCCAGCAGCCGGGCCGACAGCCCCGGCTATGGCTACACCTTC
TRBV7-9	-	-	TRBJ1-1	10	CASSLHEAFF	TGTGCCAGCAGCTTACATGAAGCTTTCTTT
TRBV12-5	-	-	TRBJ2-3	16	CASGLGLGLGADTQYF	TGTGCTAGTGGTTTGGGACTGGGCCTCGGGGCAGATACGCAGTATTTT
TRBV5-1	-	once	TRBJ1-1	14	CASSLYRENTEAFF	TGCGCCAGCAGCTTGTATCGGGAGAACACTGAAGCTTTCTTT
TRBV10-3	TRBD1	once	TRBJ1-5	14	CAISRTGNNQPQHF	TGTGCCATCAGCCGGACAGGGAACAATCAGCCCCAGCATTTT
TRBV5-8	-	-	TRBJ2-2	17	CASSLVSGSANTGELFF	TGTGCCAGCAGCTTGGTCTCGGGAAGCGCGAACACCGGGGAGCTGTTTTTT
TRBV6-5	-	-	TRBJ1-2	14	CASRLDEGTYGYTF	TGTGCCAGCAGGTTAGATGAGGGGACCTATGGCTACACCTTC
TRBV4-1	TRBD2	once	TRBJ2-1	16	CASSQKGGRYENEQFF	TGCGCCAGCAGCCAGAAGGGAGGGAGGTATGAAAATGAGCAGTTCTTC
TRBV18	-	-	TRBJ1-1	14	CASSPGPGNTEAFF	TGTGCCAGCTCCCCAGGGCCGGGGAACACTGAAGCTTTCTTT
TRBV3-1/TRBV3-2	-	-	TRBJ1-2	13	CASQGTAIYGYTF	TGTGCCAGCCAGGGGACGGCCATCTATGGCTACACCTTC
TRBV5-5	-	-	TRBJ1-2	14	CASSTLDRSNGYTF	TGTGCCAGCAGCACTTTAGACAGGTCGAATGGCTACACCTTC